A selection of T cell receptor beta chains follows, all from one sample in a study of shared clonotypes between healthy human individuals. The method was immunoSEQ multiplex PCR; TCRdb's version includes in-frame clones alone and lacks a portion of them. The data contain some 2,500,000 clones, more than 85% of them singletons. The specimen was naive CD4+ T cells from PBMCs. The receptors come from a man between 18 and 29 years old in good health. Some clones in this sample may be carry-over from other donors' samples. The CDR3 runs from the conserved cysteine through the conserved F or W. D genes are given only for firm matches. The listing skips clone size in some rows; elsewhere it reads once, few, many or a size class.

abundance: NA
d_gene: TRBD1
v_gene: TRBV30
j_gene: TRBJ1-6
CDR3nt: TGTGCCTGGAGTACCAAACAGGGGTCGGGATCACCCCTCCACTTT
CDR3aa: CAWSTKQGSGSPLHF

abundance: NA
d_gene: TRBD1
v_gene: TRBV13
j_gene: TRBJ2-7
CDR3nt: TGTGCCAGCAGCACGACGGGCAGGGGGAGCGAGCAGTACTTC
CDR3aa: CASSTTGRGSEQYF

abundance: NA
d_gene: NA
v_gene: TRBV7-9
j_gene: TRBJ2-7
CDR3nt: TGTGCCAGCAGCTCCGGGGCAGAAGTATACGAGCAGTACTTC
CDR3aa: CASSSGAEVYEQYF

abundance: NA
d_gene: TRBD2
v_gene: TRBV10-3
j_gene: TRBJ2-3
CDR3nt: TGTGCCATCCATAGCGGGAGGAGCGGCACAGATACGCAGTATTTT
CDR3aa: CAIHSGRSGTDTQYF

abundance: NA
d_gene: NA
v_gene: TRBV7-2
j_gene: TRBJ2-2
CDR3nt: TGTGCCAGCAGCTTATTTACCGGGGAGCTGTTTTTT
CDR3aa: CASSLFTGELFF

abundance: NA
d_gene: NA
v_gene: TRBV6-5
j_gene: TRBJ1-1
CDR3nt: TGTGCCAGCAGTTCAATAAGTCCTTACACTGAAGCTTTCTTT
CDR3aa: CASSSISPYTEAFF

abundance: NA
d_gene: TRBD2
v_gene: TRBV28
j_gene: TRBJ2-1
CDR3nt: TGTGCCAGCAGTCCCCGACTAGCGGTCTACAATGAGCAGTTCTTC
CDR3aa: CASSPRLAVYNEQFF

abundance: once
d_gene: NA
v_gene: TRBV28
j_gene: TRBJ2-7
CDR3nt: TGTGCCATTACAGACAGCCAAACCGGAGAGCAGTACTTC
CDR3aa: CAITDSQTGEQYF

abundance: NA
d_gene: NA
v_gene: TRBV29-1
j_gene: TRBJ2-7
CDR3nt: TGCAGCGTTGAGACAGACTCCTACGAGCAGTACTTC
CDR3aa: CSVETDSYEQYF

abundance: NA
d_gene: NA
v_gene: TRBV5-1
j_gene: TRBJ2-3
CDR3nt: TGCGCCAGCAGCTCTGGACGGACCGAAGATACGCAGTATTTT
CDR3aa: CASSSGRTEDTQYF

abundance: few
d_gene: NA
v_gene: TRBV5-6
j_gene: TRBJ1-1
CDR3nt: TGTGCCAGCAGCTTCATGCGGGGCCTGGCGAGCACTGAAGCTTTCTTT
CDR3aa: CASSFMRGLASTEAFF

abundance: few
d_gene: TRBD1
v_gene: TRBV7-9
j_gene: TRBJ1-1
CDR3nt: TGTGCCAGCAGCCCCCCGGCAGGGGGCCTGACTGAAGCTTTCTTT
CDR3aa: CASSPPAGGLTEAFF

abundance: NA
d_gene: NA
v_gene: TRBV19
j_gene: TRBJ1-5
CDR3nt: TGTGCCAGTAGCATGACATGGGTCGGGGATCAGCCCCAGCATTTT
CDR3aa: CASSMTWVGDQPQHF

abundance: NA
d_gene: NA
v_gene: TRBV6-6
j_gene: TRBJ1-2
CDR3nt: TGTGCCAGCAGTTATCTCCCGGACAGCTCCTATGGCTACACCTTC
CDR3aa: CASSYLPDSSYGYTF

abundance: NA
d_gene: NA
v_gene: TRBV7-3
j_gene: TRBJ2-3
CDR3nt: TGTGCCAGCAGCCCAAAAGCGGGTGGAAAAGGGGATACGCAGTATTTT
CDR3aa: CASSPKAGGKGDTQYF

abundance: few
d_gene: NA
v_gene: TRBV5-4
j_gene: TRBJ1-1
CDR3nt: TGTGCCAGCAGCAGCGGACAGACTCTCAACACTGAAGCTTTCTTT
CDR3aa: CASSSGQTLNTEAFF

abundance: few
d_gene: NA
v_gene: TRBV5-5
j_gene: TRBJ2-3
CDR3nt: TGTGCCAGCAGCTTGCACAGGGAGGCAGATACGCAGTATTTT
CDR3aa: CASSLHREADTQYF

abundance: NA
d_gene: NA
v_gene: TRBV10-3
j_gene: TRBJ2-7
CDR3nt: TGTGCCATCAGTGAGTCTTGGGGGGACAGCTTATACGAGCAGTACTTC
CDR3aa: CAISESWGDSLYEQYF

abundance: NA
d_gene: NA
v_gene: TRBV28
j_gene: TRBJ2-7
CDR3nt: TGTGCCAGCAGTTTCATCGGACAAGCCTACGAGCAGTACTTC
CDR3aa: CASSFIGQAYEQYF

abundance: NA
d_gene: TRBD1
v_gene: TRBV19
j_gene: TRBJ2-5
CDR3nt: TGTGCCAGTAGTGGACAGGGCGGGGAGACCCAGTACTTC
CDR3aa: CASSGQGGETQYF

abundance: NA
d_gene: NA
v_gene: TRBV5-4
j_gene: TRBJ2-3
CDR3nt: TGTGCCAGCAGCTTAACGGGAGATACGCAGTATTTT
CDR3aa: CASSLTGDTQYF

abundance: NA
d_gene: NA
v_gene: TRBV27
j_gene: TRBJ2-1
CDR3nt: TGTGCCAGCAGTGTACAGAGCTCCTACAATGAGCAGTTCTTC
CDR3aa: CASSVQSSYNEQFF

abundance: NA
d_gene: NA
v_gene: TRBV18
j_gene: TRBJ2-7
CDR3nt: TGTGCCAGCTCACGATCAGGGGGGAACGAGCAGTACTTC
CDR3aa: CASSRSGGNEQYF

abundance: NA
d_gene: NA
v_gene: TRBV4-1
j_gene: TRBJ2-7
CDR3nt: TGCGCCAGCAGCCCCCCAGGGAGCGAGCAGTACTTC
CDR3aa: CASSPPGSEQYF

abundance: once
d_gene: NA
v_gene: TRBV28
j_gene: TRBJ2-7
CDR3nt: TGTGCCAGCAGTCGGACACCAGCCTACGAGCAGTACTTC
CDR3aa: CASSRTPAYEQYF

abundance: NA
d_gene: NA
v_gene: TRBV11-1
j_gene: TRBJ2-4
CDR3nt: TGTGCCAGCAGCTTACAGGGGATTGGGAACATTCAGTACTTC
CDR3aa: CASSLQGIGNIQYF

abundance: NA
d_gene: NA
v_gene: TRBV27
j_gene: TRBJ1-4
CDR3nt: TGTGCCAGCGGGACACAAGTAGGGAAACTGTTTTTT
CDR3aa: CASGTQVGKLFF

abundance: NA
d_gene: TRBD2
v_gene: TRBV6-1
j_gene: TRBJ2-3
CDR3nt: TGTGCCAGCAGTGGACTAGCGGGAGCGCTTGATACGCAGTATTTT
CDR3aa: CASSGLAGALDTQYF

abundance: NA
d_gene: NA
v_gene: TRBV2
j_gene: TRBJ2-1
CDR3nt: TGTGCCAGCAGTGAAAGATTGGGACTGCAGTTCTTC
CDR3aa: CASSERLGLQFF

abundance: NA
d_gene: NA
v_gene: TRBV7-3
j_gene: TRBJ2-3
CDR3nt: TGTGCCAGCAGCGCCACAGGGTTAGATACGCAGTATTTT
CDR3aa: CASSATGLDTQYF

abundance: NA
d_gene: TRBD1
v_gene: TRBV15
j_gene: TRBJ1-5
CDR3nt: TGTGCCACCAGCAGGAAAGAGGGGGCGCGGGATCAGCCCCAGCATTTT
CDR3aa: CATSRKEGARDQPQHF

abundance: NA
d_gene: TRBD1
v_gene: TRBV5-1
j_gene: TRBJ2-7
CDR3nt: TGCGCCAGCAGCTTAATTCCAGGGGGCGAGCAGTACTTC
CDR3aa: CASSLIPGGEQYF

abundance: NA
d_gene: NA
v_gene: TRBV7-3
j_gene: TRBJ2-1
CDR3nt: TGTGCCAGCAGCGCGTCACTCTACAATGAGCAGTTCTTC
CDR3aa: CASSASLYNEQFF

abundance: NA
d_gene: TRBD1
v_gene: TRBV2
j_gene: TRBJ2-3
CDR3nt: TGTGCCAGCAGTATGGGACAGGGTGGAGATACGCAGTATTTT
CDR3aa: CASSMGQGGDTQYF

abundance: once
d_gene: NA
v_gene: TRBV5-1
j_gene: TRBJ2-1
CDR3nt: TGCGCCAGCAGCCCACCGAGGACATTGGACAATGAGCAGTTCTTC
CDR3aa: CASSPPRTLDNEQFF

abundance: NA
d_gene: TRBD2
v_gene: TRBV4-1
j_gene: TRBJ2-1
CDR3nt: TGCGCCAGCAGCCGGGGGGGCTCCTACAATGAGCAGTTCTTC
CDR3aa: CASSRGGSYNEQFF

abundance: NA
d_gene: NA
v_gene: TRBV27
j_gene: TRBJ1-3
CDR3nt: TGTGCCAGCAGCACCCGGGGAGGACTTTCCCAGACTGGAAACACCATATATTTT
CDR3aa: CASSTRGGLSQTGNTIYF

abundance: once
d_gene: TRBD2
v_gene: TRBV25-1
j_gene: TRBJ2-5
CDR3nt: TGTGCCAGCAGTGAAAGAATCTTGGCGGGAGTGGGGCCGGAGACCCAGTACTTC
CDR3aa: CASSERILAGVGPETQYF

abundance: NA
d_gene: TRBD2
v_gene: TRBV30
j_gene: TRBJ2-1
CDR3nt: TGTGCCTGGAGTTTAGCGGGAGGGCCAGATGAGCAGTTCTTC
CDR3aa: CAWSLAGGPDEQFF

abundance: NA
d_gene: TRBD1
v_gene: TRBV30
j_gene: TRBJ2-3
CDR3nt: TGTGCCTGGCTTAAGAAGGGACAGGGAAGGGATACGCAGTATTTT
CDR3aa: CAWLKKGQGRDTQYF

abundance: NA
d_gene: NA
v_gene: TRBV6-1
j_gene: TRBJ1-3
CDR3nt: TGTGCCAGCAGTACTTGGTCTGGAAACACCATATATTTT
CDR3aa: CASSTWSGNTIYF

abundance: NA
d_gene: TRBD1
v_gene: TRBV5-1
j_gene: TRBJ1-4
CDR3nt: TGCGCCAGCGGACAGACAGGGCTAGAAAAACTGTTTTTT
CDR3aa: CASGQTGLEKLFF

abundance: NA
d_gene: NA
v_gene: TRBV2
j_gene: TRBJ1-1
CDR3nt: TGTGCCAGCAGCGCGCAGGGGACGAGTGAAGCTTTCTTT
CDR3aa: CASSAQGTSEAFF

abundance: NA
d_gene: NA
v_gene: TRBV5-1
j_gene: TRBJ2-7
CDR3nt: TGCGCCAGCAGCTTGGATACCGGCTCCTACTACGAGCAGTACTTC
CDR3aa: CASSLDTGSYYEQYF

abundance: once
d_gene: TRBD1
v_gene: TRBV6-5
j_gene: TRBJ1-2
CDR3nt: TGTGCCAGCAGCCAGGGGGCGTTTGGCTACACCTTC
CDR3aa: CASSQGAFGYTF

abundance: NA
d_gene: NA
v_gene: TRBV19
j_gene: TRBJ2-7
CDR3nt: TGTGCCAGTAGTATAGTCCCAGGGAGCTCCTACGAGCAGTACTTC
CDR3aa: CASSIVPGSSYEQYF

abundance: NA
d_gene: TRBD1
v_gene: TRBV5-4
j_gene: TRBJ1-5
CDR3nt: TGTGCCAGCAGCTTGGACAGGGGGCAAAATCAGCCCCAGCATTTT
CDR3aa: CASSLDRGQNQPQHF

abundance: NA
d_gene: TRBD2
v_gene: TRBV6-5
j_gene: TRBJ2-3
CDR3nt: TGTGCCAGCAGACTAGCGGGAGGGGATACGCAGTATTTT
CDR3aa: CASRLAGGDTQYF

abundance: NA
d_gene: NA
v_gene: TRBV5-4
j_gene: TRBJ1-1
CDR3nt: TGTGCCAGCAGCTTATCAGGGTTGAACACTGAAGCTTTCTTT
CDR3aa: CASSLSGLNTEAFF

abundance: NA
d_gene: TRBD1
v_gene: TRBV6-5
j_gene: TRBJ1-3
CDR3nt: TGTGCCAGCAGTTACTCTAGCGGACAGGGGAGGAACACCATATATTTT
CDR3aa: CASSYSSGQGRNTIYF

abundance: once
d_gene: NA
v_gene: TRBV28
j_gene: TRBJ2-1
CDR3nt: TGTGCCAGCAGTTTACCGGTCGGTGAGCAGTTCTTC
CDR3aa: CASSLPVGEQFF

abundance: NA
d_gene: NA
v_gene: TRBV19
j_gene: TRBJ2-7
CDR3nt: TGTGCCAGTAGTACCCCTTTCGGGGGAGGACCGTTGGGCTACGAGCAGTACTTC
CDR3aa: CASSTPFGGGPLGYEQYF